The TCR beta chain described here comes from a study of blood T cell repertoires in COVID-19. Overall study context: The United States, Italy and Spain provided the acute and convalescent COVID-19 samples. PBMCs, B-cell-depleted T cells, or T cells were the source of the cDNA or gDNA that made up the material.

Method: immunoSEQ multiplex PCR; TCRdb's copy keeps in-frame clones and lacks some. Among some 120,000 clones listed, more than 90% were seen once. The CDR3 loop spans 13 amino acids. Looked up from germline, CDR1 is SEHNR and CDR2 is FQNEAQ (reference sequence). Trimming pared 2 bases from V and 6 bases from J, leaving 10 bases between. The TCR originated in a man aged 60 to 75 with COVID-19, enrolled during active disease. Sequencing was done on a sample of peripheral blood. The chain is built from TRBV7-9 and TRBJ1-2; perhaps TRBD1 as D (5 bases). CDR3 region: CASSLQGGDGYTF. The CDR3 DNA is TGTGCCAGCAGCTTACAGGGAGGGGATGGCTACACCTTC. Full variable domain (missing parts from reference TRBV7-9 and TRBJ1-2): DTGVSQNPRHKITKRGQNVTFRCDPISEHNRLYWYRQTLGQGPEFLTYFQNEAQLEKSRLLSDRFSAERPKGSFSTLEIQRTEQGDSAMYLCASSLQGGDGYTFGSGTRLTVV.